This T cell receptor (beta chain) stems from a study of beta chain features in type 1 diabetes. General study results and limits: These data did not resolve whether HLA type affects TCRB rearrangement. A moderate, significant TCRB CDR3 shortening appeared in type 1 diabetes across four CD4+ subsets.

Purity of each sorted population was above 95%. Expressed TCRB transcripts were sequenced because the entire RNA isolate underwent reverse transcription. Assay: immunoSEQ multiplex PCR; the TCRdb copy retains only in-frame clones and omits some. The table has under 150,000 clones, less than 9% seen once; the top ten hold about 1.3%. V lost 2 bases and J lost 5, with 9 bases in between. This CDR3 is built from 13 residues. Germline assignment: CDR1 MDHEN and CDR2 SYDVKM. This clone turned up a few times. Its cognate antigen is unknown. The chain joins TRBV28 to TRBJ1-2; D is perhaps TRBD1 (5 bases). The sequence derives from a woman aged 25 to 39 in good health. Sequencing used central memory CD4+ T cells from blood. The CDR3 coding sequence is TGTGCCAGCAGTTTACGCGGGGCGTATGGCTACACCTTC. This encodes CASSLRGAYGYTF.